This note documents a single TCR beta chain sequence. The data derive from a study of blood T cell repertoires in COVID-19. Study in general: T cells, B-cell-depleted T cells, or PBMCs provided the cDNA or gDNA that served as material.

The CDR3 sequence is 15 residues long. In germline, CDR1 is LNHNV, CDR2 YYDKDF (reference sequence). Trimming removed 0 bases from V and 7 bases from J, with 15 bases in between. In the original processing: Researchers report that nucleated cell counts were estimated from reference gene primer amplification. Produced via immunoSEQ multiplex PCR; TCRdb's table is partial and in-frame only. Clone size and the V and J calls come from that table; the DNA yielded D and trimming. The sample includes 40,000 to 55,000 clones, more than 80% of them seen just once. What was sequenced was peripheral blood. The source is a middle-aged man with acute or convalescent COVID-19. V is TRBV15 and J is TRBJ1-2, with D unresolved. CDR3 loop: CATSREHSWGGGYTF. The CDR3 DNA sequence: TGTGCCACCAGCAGAGAACATTCATGGGGAGGTGGCTACACCTTC.